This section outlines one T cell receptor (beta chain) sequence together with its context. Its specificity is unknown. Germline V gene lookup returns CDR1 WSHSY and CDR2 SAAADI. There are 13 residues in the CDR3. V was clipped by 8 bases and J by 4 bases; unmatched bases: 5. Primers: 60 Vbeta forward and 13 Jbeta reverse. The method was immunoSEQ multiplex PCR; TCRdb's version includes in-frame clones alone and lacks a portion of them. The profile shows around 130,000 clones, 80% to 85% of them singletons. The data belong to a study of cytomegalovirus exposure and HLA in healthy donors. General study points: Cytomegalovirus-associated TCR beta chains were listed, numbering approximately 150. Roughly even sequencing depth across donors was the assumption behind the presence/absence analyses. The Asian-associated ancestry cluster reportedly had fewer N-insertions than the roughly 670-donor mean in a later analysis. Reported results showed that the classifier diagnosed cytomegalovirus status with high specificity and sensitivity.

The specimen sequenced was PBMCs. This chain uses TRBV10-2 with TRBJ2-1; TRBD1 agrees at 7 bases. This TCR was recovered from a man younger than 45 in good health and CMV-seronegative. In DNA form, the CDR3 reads TGCGCCAGCGGGGGACAGAGTTACAATGAGCAGTTCTTC. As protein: CASGGQSYNEQFF.